The 10 T cell receptor beta chains below come from one sample, sequenced in a study of blood T cell repertoires in COVID-19. The method was immunoSEQ multiplex PCR; TCRdb's version includes in-frame clones alone and lacks a portion of them. The sample lists around 96,000 clones; roughly 96% were seen once. The sample was peripheral blood. The receptor set was obtained from a human donor with active COVID-19. The donor label of this sample is uncertain.

This chain joins TRBV2 and TRBJ1-5, with 7 bases lining up with TRBD1. V was clipped by 6 bases and J by 2 bases; unmatched bases: 7. Per the germline V gene, CDR1 is SNHLY and CDR2 is FYNNEI. The CDR3 is 15 residues long. The DNA for the CDR3 is TGTGCCAGCAGGGCAAACGACAGGGGCAATCAGCCCCAGCATTTT. It yields the protein CASRANDRGNQPQHF.

The V gene is TRBV4-1, the J gene TRBJ2-3; 8 bases agree with TRBD2. CDR3 length: 15 residues. In germline, CDR1 is MGHRA, CDR2 YSYEKL. V trimming: 1 base; J trimming: 9 bases; junction bases outside the gene matches: 9. DNA of the CDR3: TGCGCCAGCAGCCAAGTTACACTGGGACTAGGGACGCAGTATTTT. Translation gives CASSQVTLGLGTQYF.

The chain uses TRBV20-1 and TRBJ2-4, with a weak D call TRBD2 (6 bases). Trimming removed 3 bases from V and 12 bases from J, with 21 bases in between. This CDR3 is 14 amino acids long. Germline assignment: CDR1 DFQATT and CDR2 SNEGSKA (reference sequence). The DNA of the CDR3 is TGCAGTGCTAGTGCCTGGGAGGCGGGGTTTCATCAGTACTTC. This sequence encodes CSASAWEAGFHQYF.

The V gene is TRBV5-1, the J gene TRBJ2-7, with D unclear. CDR1 is SGHRS and CDR2 is YFSETQ in the germline V gene. The V end lost 0 bases, the J end lost 2 bases, and 9 bases lay between the germline ends. This CDR3 has 14 amino acids. The CDR3 bases are TGCGCCAGCAGCTTGGGGCCCGGAGCCTACGAGCAGTACTTC. It translates to CASSLGPGAYEQYF.

This rearrangement joins TRBV28 to TRBJ2-2; 10 nucleotides align to TRBD1. Germline V gene lookup returns CDR1 MDHEN and CDR2 SYDVKM. There are 14 residues in the CDR3. J gave up 7 bases and V 6 bases, and 5 bases lay outside the gene matches. Written as DNA, the CDR3 is TGTGCCAGCAGGGGGACAGGGGTGAGCGGGGAGCTGTTTTTT. Residues: CASRGTGVSGELFF.

This clone has a single count. The chain joins TRBV19 to TRBJ2-4; 8 bases align to TRBD1. CDR3 size: 15 residues. V lost 5 bases and J lost 8; bases outside the gene matches: 11. Germline CDR1 and CDR2: LNHDA and SQIVND (reference sequence). The CDR3 region has the DNA TGTGCCAGTAGTCCATTGGACAGGGAGGTTGACATTCAGTACTTC. This gives the protein CASSPLDREVDIQYF.

The rearrangement links TRBV19 to TRBJ2-3; D is unclear. V lost 1 base and J lost 7, with 9 bases in between. The length of the CDR3 is 13 residues. The germline V gene encodes CDR1 LNHDA and CDR2 SQIVND (reference sequence). For the CDR3, the DNA is TGTGCCAGTAGTATAGTAGGCGGAAATACGCAGTATTTT. It encodes CASSIVGGNTQYF.

This clone showed up just once. V gene TRBV5-1 combines with J gene TRBJ2-2; TRBD1 aligns across 8 bases. This CDR3 contains 15 residues. With V trimmed by 5 bases and J by 5 bases, 8 bases remained unmatched. Germline V CDR1 and CDR2: SGHRS, YFSETQ. In DNA, the CDR3 is TGCGCCAGCAGTTTCCGACAGGGGAGGACCGGGGAGCTGTTTTTT. It specifies CASSFRQGRTGELFF.

V is TRBV11-3 and J is TRBJ2-5; 12 bases are shared with TRBD2. Germline CDR1 is SGHNT and CDR2 is YENEEA. J was trimmed by 3 bases and V by 5 bases; bases with no gene match: 7. The CDR3 runs 16 residues. The CDR3 DNA follows: TGTGCCAGCAGCCTATCTAGCGGGGGGGGAAAAGAGACCCAGTACTTC. This gives the protein CASSLSSGGGKETQYF.

The chain has TRBV5-1 and TRBJ2-1; D ambiguous. Trimming removed 0 bases from V and 0 bases from J, with 7 bases in between. The germline gives CDR1 SGHRS, CDR2 YFSETQ. The CDR3 length is 15 residues. The DNA of the CDR3 is TGCGCCAGCAGCTTGGCTAGTGGCTCCTACAATGAGCAGTTCTTC. Protein: CASSLASGSYNEQFF.